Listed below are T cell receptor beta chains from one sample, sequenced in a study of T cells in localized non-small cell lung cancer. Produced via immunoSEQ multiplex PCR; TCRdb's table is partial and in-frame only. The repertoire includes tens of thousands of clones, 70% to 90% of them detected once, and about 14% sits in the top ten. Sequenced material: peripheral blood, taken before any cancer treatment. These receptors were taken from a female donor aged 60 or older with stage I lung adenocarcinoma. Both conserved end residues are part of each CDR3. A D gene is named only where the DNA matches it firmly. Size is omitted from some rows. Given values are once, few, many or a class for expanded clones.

CDR3: CASSSSGAIHEKLFF; DNA: TGCGCCAGCAGCTCCTCGGGGGCGATCCATGAAAAACTGTTTTTT; D: -; J: TRBJ1-4; size: -; V: TRBV5-1
CDR3: CARKDILPSGYGYTF; DNA: TGTGCCCGAAAGGACATACTCCCCTCTGGCTATGGCTACACCTTC; D: -; J: TRBJ1-2; size: -; V: TRBV30
CDR3: CASGPYGTGSGNTIYF; DNA: TGTGCCAGCGGACCATATGGAACTGGCTCTGGAAACACCATATATTTT; D: -; J: TRBJ1-3; size: once; V: TRBV7-9
CDR3: CASSLGQGEYGYTF; DNA: TGTGCCAGCAGTTTAGGTCAGGGCGAGTATGGCTACACCTTC; D: -; J: TRBJ1-2; size: -; V: TRBV28
CDR3: CASSLTQGAGEQYF; DNA: TGTGCCAGCAGCTTAACACAGGGGGCGGGCGAGCAGTACTTC; D: TRBD1; J: TRBJ2-7; size: -; V: TRBV7-3
CDR3: CASKGTGAPNEQFF; DNA: TGTGCCAGCAAGGGAACAGGGGCGCCTAATGAGCAGTTCTTC; D: TRBD1; J: TRBJ2-1; size: -; V: TRBV2
CDR3: CASSVGGYTNYGYTF; DNA: TGTGCCAGCAGCGTAGGGGGGTATACTAACTATGGCTACACCTTC; D: -; J: TRBJ1-2; size: -; V: TRBV9
CDR3: CASSWGSYNSPLHF; DNA: TGCGCCAGCAGCTGGGGATCCTATAATTCACCCCTCCACTTT; D: -; J: TRBJ1-6; size: -; V: TRBV5-1
CDR3: CASSGGTSDDTNTGELFF; DNA: TGTGCCAGCAGCGGCGGGACCAGCGATGACACGAACACCGGGGAGCTGTTTTTT; D: -; J: TRBJ2-2; size: -; V: TRBV9
CDR3: CASSSTDRGWETQYF; DNA: TGTGCCAGCAGCTCCACAGACAGGGGCTGGGAGACCCAGTACTTC; D: TRBD1; J: TRBJ2-5; size: -; V: TRBV7-9
CDR3: CASSTQGTNQPQHF; DNA: TGTGCCAGCAGCACACAGGGTACCAATCAGCCCCAGCATTTT; D: -; J: TRBJ1-5; size: -; V: TRBV7-8
CDR3: CASSQAGLQETQYF; DNA: TGCGCCAGCAGCCAAGCAGGCCTCCAAGAGACCCAGTACTTC; D: -; J: TRBJ2-5; size: -; V: TRBV4-1
CDR3: CASSLNSLSTDTQYF; DNA: TGTGCCAGCAGCTTAAACAGCCTTAGCACAGATACGCAGTATTTT; D: -; J: TRBJ2-3; size: -; V: TRBV11-1
CDR3: CAWSVRENEKLFF; DNA: TGTGCCTGGAGTGTACGGGAAAATGAAAAACTGTTTTTT; D: -; J: TRBJ1-4; size: -; V: TRBV30
CDR3: CASTLGGRGLGGYTF; DNA: TGTGCCAGCACCCTGGGAGGCAGGGGGTTGGGAGGCTACACCTTC; D: TRBD1; J: TRBJ1-2; size: -; V: TRBV5-4
CDR3: CASRAGTGRRNTEAFF; DNA: TGTGCCAGCAGAGCCGGGACAGGGAGGCGGAACACTGAAGCTTTCTTT; D: TRBD1; J: TRBJ1-1; size: -; V: TRBV27
CDR3: CASSGGRSYEQYF; DNA: TGTGCCAGCAGTGGAGGGAGGTCCTACGAGCAGTACTTC; D: -; J: TRBJ2-7; size: -; V: TRBV11-3
CDR3: CASSPSPTREQYF; DNA: TGTGCCAGCTCACCAAGCCCTACCCGCGAGCAGTACTTC; D: -; J: TRBJ2-7; size: -; V: TRBV18
CDR3: CASRSNREDTQYF; DNA: TGTGCCAGCAGATCAAACAGGGAAGATACGCAGTATTTT; D: -; J: TRBJ2-3; size: -; V: TRBV2
CDR3: CASSPIGTTQGYEQYF; DNA: TGTGCCAGCTCACCGATCGGGACCACTCAGGGCTACGAGCAGTACTTC; D: -; J: TRBJ2-7; size: -; V: TRBV18
CDR3: CASSEDGQGDSPLHF; DNA: TGTGCCAGCAGTGAAGACGGACAGGGGGATTCACCCCTCCACTTT; D: TRBD1; J: TRBJ1-6; size: -; V: TRBV6-1
CDR3: CASSPPNQPQHF; DNA: TGTGCCAGCAGCCCTCCTAATCAGCCCCAGCATTTT; D: -; J: TRBJ1-5; size: -; V: TRBV6-6